These 32 T cell receptor beta chains originate from one sample sequenced in a study of regulatory T cells in long-lasting Graves disease. Specified time point: newly diagnosed GD, antithyroid drugs for less than 3 months. RNA isolated from PBMCs was used to make the TCR library. Construction of the TCR beta libraries employed iRepertoire HTBI primers in conjunction with Arm-PCR of CDR3 regions. TCRdb re-called the multiplex PCR reads with MiXCR, one entry per CDR3 protein. The table has roughly 500,000 distinct CDR3 sequences, around an eighth seen once. This sample was also put to use in a study of T cells in Graves' hyperthyroidism and ophthalmopathy.

Material: peripheral blood mononuclear cells (PBMCs), obtained at new diagnosis, from a patient treated with antithyroid drugs. The origin of the receptors is a young man with Graves disease.

The CDR3 DNA sequence: TGTGCCTGGAGTGTTGAGGCCTTGACAGTCGGGGAGCTGTTTTTT. Translation: CAWSVEALTVGELFF. The V call is TRBV30, the J call TRBJ2-2, with D maybe TRBD1 (5 bases). CDR3 length: 15 residues. The V gene lost 0 bases and the J gene lost 7 bases, with 15 bases spanning the gap. The germline V gene has CDR1 GTSNPN and CDR2 SVGIG (reference sequence).

At least ten counts were recorded for this clonotype. The chain combines TRBV2 with TRBJ2-1, with D possibly TRBD2 on 6 matching bases. Trimming stripped 6 bases from V and 0 bases from J, with 12 bases between. The germline V gene encodes CDR1 SNHLY and CDR2 FYNNEI. This CDR3 region has 15 residues. The CDR3 DNA reads as TGTGCCAGCAGCGCCGACGGGAGCTCCTACAATGAGCAGTTCTTC. Protein product: CASSADGSSYNEQFF.

The chain recombines TRBV20-1 with TRBJ2-7; TRBD2 is a possible D gene (5 bases). The germline V gene encodes CDR1 DFQATT and CDR2 SNEGSKA (reference sequence). The CDR3 is made up of 15 amino acids. The ends were cut back, 0 bases at V and 2 bases at J, with 14 bases in the middle. The CDR3 here is CSARDWSSYTYEQYF. The DNA for the CDR3 is TGCAGTGCTAGAGATTGGTCTAGCTATACCTACGAGCAGTACTTC.

This chain links TRBV7-9 with TRBJ2-1; a weak D match, TRBD2 (5 bases). Germline CDR1 reads SEHNR; CDR2 reads FQNEAQ (reference sequence). V was pared by 6 bases and J by 4 bases, with 16 bases between. The CDR3 has 15 residues. DNA of the CDR3: TGTGCCAGCAGTCCCCAAGTAGCGAGTTACAATGAGCAGTTCTTC. It is translated as CASSPQVASYNEQFF.

Comment on this clonotype: A much larger clone lies a single base off, so this may be a read error. The chain combines TRBV12-5 with TRBJ2-7, with D perhaps matching TRBD2 (6 bases). The CDR3 sequence is 16 residues long. Germline V lookup: CDR1 LGHNT, CDR2 FRNRAP. The CDR3 nucleotides are TGTGCTGGTGGTTTGGTGGTTAGCGGAGGAACCTACGAGCAGTACTTC. Translated, it gives CAGGLVVSGGTYEQYF. Full variable domain (outside the CDR3, taken from reference TRBV12-5 and TRBJ2-7): DARVTQTPRHKVTEMGQEVTMRCQPILGHNTVFWYRQTMMQGLELLAYFRNRAPLDDSGMPKDRFSAEMPDATLATLKIQPSEPRDSAVYFCAGGLVVSGGTYEQYFGPGTRLTVT.

This clonotype was seen many times. The chain links TRBV7-2 to TRBJ2-7; perhaps D is TRBD1 or TRBD2 (5 bases each). V was pared by 7 bases and J by 7 bases, with 20 bases between. The CDR3 extends over 14 amino acids. Germline-derived CDR1 and CDR2 are SGHTA and FQGNSA. DNA for the CDR3: TGTGCCAGCAACTTGAGGGGCCGGGTTGTGGAGCAGTACTTC. Translated, it gives CASNLRGRVVEQYF.

This clonotype was observed at least ten times. The chain carries TRBV5-1 and TRBJ2-7, with 10 nucleotides matching TRBD2. The J segment lost 0 bases and the V segment lost 0 bases, leaving 9 bases of the junction unmatched. Germline CDR1 SGHRS, CDR2 YFSETQ. CDR3 length equals 18 residues. The CDR3, as DNA: TGCGCCAGCAGCTTGGTGGCGACTAGCGGGTCCCGCTCCTACGAGCAGTACTTC. It translates to CASSLVATSGSRSYEQYF.

This clonotype was seen ten or more times. V is TRBV6-2 or TRBV6-3 and J is TRBJ2-7; the D is unclear. CDR3 length: 14 residues. Trimming cost V 5 bases and J 4 bases, with 15 bases left between them. Germline CDR1 MNHEY, CDR2 SVGEGT. In DNA form, the CDR3 reads TGTGCCAGCAGTGTACTAACAAGTGAGTACGAGCAGTACTTC. Translated, it gives CASSVLTSEYEQYF.

This clonotype was seen at least ten times. The V and J genes are TRBV3-1 and TRBJ2-7, with TRBD1 matching 7 bases. Germline V gene sequence: CDR1 LGHDT, CDR2 YNNKEL (reference sequence). This CDR3 spans 14 amino acids. Trimming cost V 5 bases and J 2 bases; bases outside gene matches: 6. The CDR3 protein is CASSTGQATYEQYF. In DNA form, the CDR3 reads TGTGCCAGCAGCACCGGACAGGCTACCTACGAGCAGTACTTC.

The chain carries TRBV29-1 and TRBJ1-6, with unresolved D. The CDR3 consists of 14 residues. Germline V gene lookup returns CDR1 SQVTM and CDR2 ANQGSEA. The germline V and J ends were trimmed by 3 bases and 6 bases, with 12 bases remaining between them. The CDR3 region is CSVDWVNSNSPLHF. The CDR3 bases are TGCAGCGTTGATTGGGTAAATTCTAATTCACCCCTCCACTTT. Full variable domain (outside the CDR3, taken from reference TRBV29-1 and TRBJ1-6): SAVISQKPSRDICQRGTSLTIQCQVDSQVTMMFWYRQQPGQSLTLIATANQGSEATYESGFVIDKFPISRPNLTFSTLTVSNMSPEDSSIYLCSVDWVNSNSPLHFGNGTRLTVT.

This clonotype was observed many times. The junction departs from germline at one end; a sequencing error may be responsible. The chain couples TRBV2 to TRBJ1-2, with 8 bases matching TRBD1. The CDR3 spans 16 residues. The germline V gene encodes CDR1 SNHLY and CDR2 FYNNEI. The CDR3 spells CASRDRGGSARYGYTF. CDR3 nucleotide sequence: TGTGCCAGCCGTGACAGGGGTGGGTCGGCTAGGTATGGCTACACCTTC.

This clonotype was seen more than once but under ten times. The rearrangement joins TRBV7-3 to TRBJ2-1; 9 nucleotides agree with TRBD2. CDR1 and CDR2 from the germline V gene are SGHTA and FQGTGA. The CDR3 covers 14 residues. V lost 8 bases and J lost 9; bases outside the gene matches: 11. The CDR3 DNA reads as TGTGCCAGCGGGCTCGTAGCGGGAGATGGTGAGCAGTTCTTC. Protein product: CASGLVAGDGEQFF. The full variable domain, rest sourced from reference TRBV7-3 and TRBJ2-1, is GAGVSQTPSNKVTEKGKYVELRCDPISGHTALYWYRQSLGQGPEFLIYFQGTGAADDSGLPNDRFFAVRPEGSVSTLKIQRTERGDSAVYLCASGLVAGDGEQFFGPGTRLTVL.

This clonotype was seen many times. The chain uses TRBV9 and TRBJ2-1; no clear D gene. The CDR3 length is 15 residues. The ends were cut back, 3 bases at V and 8 bases at J, with 18 bases in the middle. Germline CDR1 SGDLS, CDR2 YYNGEE. CDR3 nucleotide sequence: TGTGCCAGCAGCGCGGATGGGGTAGGTGTTGATGAGCAGTTCTTC. Protein sequence: CASSADGVGVDEQFF. The full variable domain, completed using reference TRBV9 and TRBJ2-1, is DSGVTQTPKHLITATGQRVTLRCSPRSGDLSVYWYQQSLDQGLQFLIQYYNGEERAKGNILERFSAQQFPDLHSELNLSSLELGDSALYFCASSADGVGVDEQFFGPGTRLTVL.

This clonotype was seen only a few times. J is TRBJ2-3 and V is TRBV3-1; D unclear. Germline values: CDR1 LGHDT, CDR2 YNNKEL (reference sequence). This CDR3 has 13 amino acids. V was cut by 6 bases and J by 3 bases, with 10 bases left in between. The CDR3: CASRRIRTDTQYF. CDR3 DNA sequence: TGTGCCAGCAGACGAATACGGACAGATACGCAGTATTTT.

This clonotype occurred once. With a much larger clone just one base away, this may be a read error. V usage is TRBV27 and J usage is TRBJ1-4; D ambiguous. The CDR3 covers 15 residues. Germline V gene lookup returns CDR1 MNHEY and CDR2 SMNVEV (reference sequence). The chain's CDR3 is CASSPIKGFNERLFF. The CDR3 DNA follows: TGTGCCAGCAGTCCGATAAAGGGCTTCAATGAAAGACTGTTTTTT.

This clonotype came up a few times. The rearrangement joins TRBV19 to TRBJ1-2; D unresolved. The CDR3 contains 14 residues. V was pared by 5 bases and J by 2 bases, with 12 bases between. Germline CDR1 is LNHDA and CDR2 is SQIVND (reference sequence). The CDR3 loop reads CASSVRSGNYGYTF. DNA of the CDR3: TGTGCCAGTAGTGTAAGGAGTGGGAACTATGGCTACACCTTC.

The chain combines TRBV7-9 with TRBJ2-1; D ambiguous. Between the trimmed V and J ends, which lost 4 bases and 2 bases, there was a span of 15 bases. The CDR3 runs to 16 residues. Germline V gene lookup returns CDR1 SEHNR and CDR2 FQNEAQ (reference sequence). Here the CDR3 reads CASSSLSNFPYNEQFF. CDR3 coding DNA: TGTGCCAGCAGCTCCCTATCTAATTTCCCCTACAATGAGCAGTTCTTC. Together with reference TRBV7-9 and TRBJ2-1, the CDR3 gives the full variable domain: DTGVSQNPRHKITKRGQNVTFRCDPISEHNRLYWYRQTLGQGPEFLTYFQNEAQLEKSRLLSDRFSAERPKGSFSTLEIQRTEQGDSAMYLCASSSLSNFPYNEQFFGPGTRLTVL.

This clonotype was detected many times. The chain employs TRBV28 and TRBJ2-6; tentatively, D is TRBD2 (5 bases). This CDR3 has 15 amino acids. Germline V lookup: CDR1 MDHEN, CDR2 SYDVKM. Trimming cost V 5 bases and J 3 bases, with 11 bases left between them. The CDR3 sequence: CASSPPADGANVLTF. The CDR3 DNA follows: TGTGCCAGCAGTCCACCAGCGGATGGGGCCAACGTCCTGACTTTC.

There are many counts of this clonotype. The gene calls are TRBV20-1 and TRBJ2-1; TRBD1 might be the D (6 bases). Per germline, CDR1 DFQATT and CDR2 SNEGSKA (reference sequence). The V and J ends lost 6 bases and 3 bases respectively, with 18 bases between them. The CDR3 runs 15 residues. The CDR3 is CSAPSGGRNYNEQFF. The CDR3, as DNA: TGCAGTGCCCCCAGTGGGGGCCGAAACTACAATGAGCAGTTCTTC.

The chain links TRBV6-9 to TRBJ2-7, with 8 positions matching TRBD2. The CDR3 consists of 15 residues. Germline V gene lookup returns CDR1 MNHGY and CDR2 SVAAGI. V lost 0 bases, J lost 2 bases, and 3 bases stayed unmatched. The CDR3 region is CASSYSSGRAYEQYF. CDR3 bases: TGTGCCAGCAGTTATTCGAGCGGGAGAGCCTACGAGCAGTACTTC.

The chain joins TRBV24-1 to TRBJ2-1, with 8 bases identical to TRBD2. Per germline, CDR1 KGHDR and CDR2 SFDVKD. V lost 4 bases to trimming and J lost 7 bases; unmatched junction nucleotides: 14. This CDR3 spans 17 amino acids. The CDR3 sequence: CATSDPPGGSGGNEQFF. DNA for the CDR3: TGTGCCACCAGTGACCCCCCCGGCGGGAGCGGGGGTAATGAGCAGTTCTTC.

In its sample, this clonotype was seen many times. The chain joins TRBV11-2 to TRBJ2-5; tentatively, D is TRBD1 or TRBD2 (5 bases each). This CDR3 is 17 amino acids long. Germline CDR1 is SGHAT and CDR2 is FQNNGV. The V and J ends lost 1 base and 5 bases respectively, with 20 bases between them. CDR3 coding DNA: TGTGCCAGCAGCTTAGGGCGAGGGACGCGCGAGGGGGAGACCCAGTACTTC. Its translation is CASSLGRGTREGETQYF.

Many counts were recorded for this clonotype. The chain is built from TRBV18 and TRBJ2-1; D uncertain. The germline gives CDR1 KGHSH, CDR2 LQKENI. This CDR3 has 14 amino acids. Trimming stripped 0 bases from V and 5 bases from J, with 8 bases between. CDR3 nucleotides: TGTGCCAGCTCACCACCGTCGACGCACAATGAGCAGTTCTTC. This gives the protein CASSPPSTHNEQFF.

This clonotype was counted many times. The chain carries TRBV7-9 and TRBJ2-1; 11 nucleotides agree with TRBD2. Germline V gene data show CDR1 as SEHNR and CDR2 as FQNEAQ (reference sequence). J lost 9 bases, V lost 3 bases, and 4 bases had no gene match. The CDR3 totals 14 residues. CDR3 region: CASSFSGREGEQFF. CDR3 DNA: TGTGCCAGCAGCTTTAGCGGGAGGGAAGGTGAGCAGTTCTTC.

This clonotype was recorded at least ten times. The chain recombines TRBV12-3 or TRBV12-4 with TRBJ1-4; D call uncertain. Trimming cost V 6 bases and J 7 bases, with 12 bases left between them. The CDR3 sequence is 13 residues long. The CDR3 protein is CASSQGLVEKLFF. The CDR3 region has the DNA TGTGCCAGCAGCCAAGGGTTGGTTGAAAAACTGTTTTTT.

This clonotype was picked up many times. V usage is TRBV7-3 and J usage is TRBJ1-1; 8 nucleotides line up with TRBD1. With V trimmed by 5 bases and J by 7 bases, 12 bases remained unmatched. The CDR3 runs 15 residues. From germline, CDR1 is SGHTA and CDR2 FQGTGA. CDR3 nucleotide sequence: TGTGCCAGCAGCGTTGAAGCCAGGGGGCGGGGTGAAGCTTTCTTT. This encodes CASSVEARGRGEAFF.

This clonotype was counted many times. V gene TRBV28 combines with J gene TRBJ2-1, with TRBD2 matching 11 bases. V was pared by 4 bases and J by 9 bases, with 11 bases of the junction left unmatched. This CDR3 spans 16 amino acids. Germline V gives CDR1 MDHEN, CDR2 SYDVKM. The CDR3 loop reads CASSSTSGSSKIEQFF. CDR3 coding DNA: TGTGCCAGCAGTTCAACTAGCGGGAGTTCTAAAATTGAGCAGTTCTTC.

This clonotype was counted only a few times. This chain uses TRBV7-9 with TRBJ2-7; D unresolved. CDR1 and CDR2 from the germline V gene are SEHNR and FQNEAQ (reference sequence). Between the trimmed V and J ends, which lost 1 base and 2 bases, there was a span of 12 bases. The CDR3 has 15 amino acids. The CDR3 coding sequence is TGTGCCAGCAGCTTAGTGTCCCCGATAGCCTACGAGCAGTACTTC. This sequence encodes CASSLVSPIAYEQYF.

This clonotype came up many times. The rearrangement joins TRBV11-2 to TRBJ2-7; 12 bases map to TRBD2. The CDR3 is made up of 15 amino acids. J lost 6 bases, V lost 5 bases, and 8 bases had no gene match. Germline-derived CDR1 and CDR2 are SGHAT and FQNNGV. This CDR3 reads CASSPWTSGKGEQYF. For the CDR3, the DNA is TGTGCCAGCAGCCCCTGGACTAGCGGGAAGGGCGAGCAGTACTTC.

In this sample, this clonotype turned up a few times. V gene TRBV24-1 combines with J gene TRBJ2-2; D is unresolved. Between the trimmed V and J ends, which lost 8 bases and 4 bases, there was a span of 7 bases. This CDR3 has 12 amino acids. CDR1 and CDR2 from the germline V gene are KGHDR and SFDVKD. In DNA, the CDR3 is TGTGCCACCAATCCCGGCACCGGGGAGCTGTTTTTT. It encodes CATNPGTGELFF.

This clonotype was observed a handful of times. This rearrangement joins TRBV4-1 to TRBJ2-1; 11 bases are a match to TRBD2. This CDR3 has 19 residues. CDR1 is MGHRA and CDR2 is YSYEKL in the germline V gene. The junction had 9 bases not matched to a gene; V was cut back by 2 bases and J by 0 bases. CDR3 nucleotide sequence: TGCGCCAGCAGCCAATCGGGGGGACTAGCGGTCCGCTCCTACAATGAGCAGTTCTTC. Translation gives CASSQSGGLAVRSYNEQFF.

In the case of this clonotype: This clone may be a read error of a much larger clone one base away. The chain recombines TRBV13 with TRBJ2-1; D unclear. The germline V gene encodes CDR1 PRHDT and CDR2 FYEKMQ (reference sequence). This CDR3 contains 15 residues. The CDR3 DNA follows: TGTGTCAGCAGCTACGGTCTGAGCTCCTACAATGAGCAGTTCTTC. Amino acids: CVSSYGLSSYNEQFF.